This TCR beta chain was captured by sequencing in a study of cytomegalovirus exposure and HLA in healthy donors. The PCR ran on 60 Vbeta and 13 Jbeta primers. Repertoires were generated with immunoSEQ multiplex PCR, while TCRdb's copy carries only in-frame clones and drops some. This sample's table has fewer than 85,000 clones. Germline V lookup: CDR1 MNHNY, CDR2 SVGAGI (reference sequence). Trimming removed 7 bases from V and 2 bases from J; junction bases left unmatched: 11. This CDR3 spans 15 amino acids. This clonotype was sampled from a woman in her 40s in good health and CMV-seropositive. V is TRBV6-6 and J is TRBJ2-7; 7 bases are shared with TRBD2. Sequencing was done on a sample of PBMCs. CDR3 bases: TGTGCCAGCATCAAAGCGGTAGCGGGCCCCTACGAGCAGTACTTC. Its protein product is CASIKAVAGPYEQYF.